The 20 T cell receptor beta chains presented below share a single source sample, sequenced in a study of blood T cell repertoires in COVID-19. The protocol was immunoSEQ multiplex PCR, while the TCRdb copy is restricted to in-frame clones and leaves out a portion. The sample includes 200,000 or so clones, 80% to 90% of them seen just once. Material for sequencing was PBMCs or T cells enriched from blood (not recorded which). The receptors were sampled from a woman younger than 30 in a cohort exposed to, infected with or recovered from COVID-19 (not recorded which).

This rearrangement joins TRBV7-3 to TRBJ1-1; D is perhaps TRBD1 (5 bases). This CDR3 is built from 13 residues. Germline V gene sequence: CDR1 SGHTA, CDR2 FQGTGA. V dropped 3 bases and J dropped 1 base, with 6 bases sitting between them. CDR3 nucleotides: TGTGCCAGCAGCTTTACAGGGAACACTGAAGCTTTCTTT. This sequence encodes CASSFTGNTEAFF. Together with reference TRBV7-3 and TRBJ1-1, the CDR3 gives the full variable domain: GAGVSQTPSNKVTEKGKYVELRCDPISGHTALYWYRQSLGQGPEFLIYFQGTGAADDSGLPNDRFFAVRPEGSVSTLKIQRTERGDSAVYLCASSFTGNTEAFFGQGTRLTVV.

This clone was counted only a few times. The chain combines TRBV4-1 with TRBJ1-5; D unresolved. The germline V gene has CDR1 MGHRA and CDR2 YSYEKL. The CDR3 is 14 amino acids. The V end was cut by 1 base, the J end by 8 bases, with 12 bases between. CDR3 bases: TGCGCCAGCAGCCAAGCCGTGGTGGGCAAGCCCCAGCATTTT. Its protein is CASSQAVVGKPQHF.

The rearrangement links TRBV19 to TRBJ1-1; D unresolved. This CDR3 spans 12 amino acids. V was shortened by 7 bases and J by 3 bases, with 9 bases between the two germline ends. Per the germline V gene, CDR1 is LNHDA and CDR2 is SQIVND (reference sequence). The CDR3 protein is CASKFSDTEAFF. CDR3 in DNA: TGTGCCAGTAAATTCTCAGACACTGAAGCTTTCTTT.

The V gene is TRBV5-5, the J gene TRBJ1-2, with D perhaps TRBD1 (5 bases). V was clipped by 2 bases and J by 3 bases, with 8 bases between them. Germline V CDR1 and CDR2: SGHKS, YYEKEE (reference sequence). The CDR3 is 13 residues long. CDR3 region: CASSLWGDYGYTF. CDR3 bases: TGTGCCAGCAGCTTATGGGGGGACTATGGCTACACCTTC.

The rearrangement joins TRBV5-1 to TRBJ2-1, with D unclear. The length of the CDR3 is 17 residues. V lost 0 bases and J lost 0, with 13 bases in between. Per germline, CDR1 SGHRS and CDR2 YFSETQ. Here the CDR3 DNA reads TGCGCCAGCAGCTTGGTATTGCTGGGCAGCTCCTACAATGAGCAGTTCTTC. It yields the protein CASSLVLLGSSYNEQFF.

This sequence joins TRBV7-8 and TRBJ2-2; D might be TRBD2 (6 bases). This CDR3 is 16 amino acids long. CDR1 and CDR2 (germline): SGHVS, FQNEAQ. V was trimmed by 3 bases and J by 4 bases, leaving 15 bases between them. The CDR3 DNA reads as TGTGCCAGCAGCTTTAGGTTTGGAGGGACCACCGGGGAGCTGTTTTTT. This gives the protein CASSFRFGGTTGELFF.

The chain has TRBV12-3 or TRBV12-4 and TRBJ1-5; 7 bases align to TRBD1. V shed 7 bases, J shed 4 bases, and the junction held 4 bases outside the gene matches. The CDR3 extends over 13 amino acids. The CDR3 here is CASNFRGNQPQHF. CDR3 nucleotides: TGTGCCAGCAATTTCAGGGGGAATCAGCCCCAGCATTTT.

The chain combines TRBV7-9 with TRBJ1-2, with 7 bases identical to TRBD1. This CDR3 contains 15 residues. V gave up 0 bases and J gave up 3 bases; unmatched junction bases: 4. Germline CDR1 is SEHNR and CDR2 is FQNEAQ (reference sequence). The CDR3 sequence is CASSLAQGGHYGYTF. CDR3 in DNA: TGTGCCAGCAGCTTAGCCCAGGGGGGTCACTATGGCTACACCTTC. The whole variable domain, remainder taken from reference TRBV7-9 and TRBJ1-2, is DTGVSQNPRHKITKRGQNVTFRCDPISEHNRLYWYRQTLGQGPEFLTYFQNEAQLEKSRLLSDRFSAERPKGSFSTLEIQRTEQGDSAMYLCASSLAQGGHYGYTFGSGTRLTVV.

The chain employs TRBV30 and TRBJ1-5; TRBD1 matches at 7 bases. V was pared by 3 bases and J by 1 base, with 9 bases of the junction left unmatched. CDR3 size: 16 residues. Germline CDR1 GTSNPN, CDR2 SVGIG (reference sequence). The CDR3 bases are TGTGCCTGGAGAAGACAGGGCCACTGCAGCAATCAGCCCCAGCATTTT. This encodes CAWRRQGHCSNQPQHF.

This sequence joins TRBV5-6 and TRBJ2-7; tentatively, D is TRBD1 (5 bases). Germline CDR1 and CDR2: SGHDT and YYEEEE. CDR3 size: 14 residues. Trimming took off 4 bases at V and 7 bases at J, with 18 bases between the two ends. The CDR3, as DNA: TGTGCCAGCAGCCTTCTCGTGGGGCGCCGGGAGCAGTACTTC. Protein product: CASSLLVGRREQYF.

This rearrangement joins TRBV9 to TRBJ2-7; tentative D call: TRBD1 (5 bases). The CDR3 has 15 residues. Germline V gene sequence: CDR1 SGDLS, CDR2 YYNGEE. V was shortened by 0 bases and J by 4 bases, with 14 bases between the two germline ends. CDR3 coding DNA: TGTGCCAGCAGCGTAGGCCAGGGAAGGGGTTACGAGCAGTACTTC. Amino acid sequence: CASSVGQGRGYEQYF.

The chain joins TRBV13 to TRBJ1-1; TRBD1 matches 8 bases. Germline lookup yields CDR1 PRHDT and CDR2 FYEKMQ (reference sequence). The CDR3 extends over 14 amino acids. J gave up 4 bases and V 5 bases, and 6 bases lay outside the gene matches. In DNA form, the CDR3 reads TGTGCCAGCAGCCGGCAGGGGGCGGGCACTGAAGCTTTCTTT. Translating gives CASSRQGAGTEAFF.

V gene TRBV5-1 combines with J gene TRBJ1-3, with D unclear. The CDR3 loop spans 14 amino acids. Germline CDR1 reads SGHRS; CDR2 reads YFSETQ. The ends were cut back, 4 bases at V and 2 bases at J, with 10 bases in the middle. The CDR3 is CASSPPGTGNTIYF. The CDR3 region has the DNA TGCGCCAGCAGCCCGCCAGGAACTGGAAACACCATATATTTT.

Many counts were recorded for this clone. The rearrangement links TRBV7-8 to TRBJ1-1; TRBD1 might be the D (6 bases). Germline assignment: CDR1 SGHVS and CDR2 FQNEAQ. CDR3 length equals 13 residues. V was trimmed by 1 base and J by 10 bases, leaving 13 bases between them. The DNA for the CDR3 is TGTGCCAGCAGCTTAGGGGGGCCCGAGAGAGCTTTCTTT. This sequence encodes CASSLGGPERAFF.

The V call is TRBV7-7, the J call TRBJ2-1, with a tentative D call TRBD1 (5 bases). Deletions cut 4 bases from V and 7 bases from J, with 20 bases between. The length of the CDR3 is 16 residues. Per the germline V gene, CDR1 is SSHAT and CDR2 is FNYEAQ (reference sequence). This CDR3 is CASSSSQGFSLNEQFF. CDR3 coding DNA: TGTGCCAGCAGCTCCAGCCAGGGTTTCAGCTTGAATGAGCAGTTCTTC.

The V and J genes are TRBV9 and TRBJ1-2; 8 positions agree with TRBD1. J lost 7 bases, V lost 4 bases, and 6 bases had no gene match. The germline CDR1 and CDR2 sequences are SGDLS and YYNGEE. The CDR3 is made up of 13 amino acids. The CDR3 DNA is TGTGCCAGCAGCAAAGGCAGGGGGCCTGGCTACACCTTC. Translated: CASSKGRGPGYTF.

J is TRBJ1-1 and V is TRBV2; D remains ambiguous. This CDR3 contains 13 residues. CDR1 and CDR2 (germline): SNHLY, FYNNEI. With 8 bases removed from V and 4 bases from J, the gap between germline ends came to 14 bases. CDR3 residues: CASSGAEGTEAFF. CDR3 bases: TGTGCCAGCTCGGGTGCGGAGGGCACTGAAGCTTTCTTT.

The chain uses TRBV2 and TRBJ1-2; D might be TRBD1 (6 bases). V shed 5 bases and J shed 3 bases, with 10 bases lying between them. Germline V CDR1 and CDR2: SNHLY, FYNNEI. This CDR3 contains 13 residues. The CDR3: CASSLTGDYGYTF. Written as DNA, the CDR3 is TGTGCCAGCAGTTTGACAGGTGACTATGGCTACACCTTC.

The chain combines TRBV19 with TRBJ2-2; 11 positions match TRBD2. Germline V lookup: CDR1 LNHDA, CDR2 SQIVND (reference sequence). Trimming cost V 5 bases and J 6 bases; bases outside gene matches: 2. The CDR3 totals 14 residues. The CDR3 is CASSVGLAAGELFF. The CDR3 region has the DNA TGTGCCAGTAGTGTGGGACTAGCGGCCGGGGAGCTGTTTTTT.

This sequence joins TRBV5-1 and TRBJ2-7; D possibly corresponds to TRBD1 (6 bases). Germline V CDR1 and CDR2: SGHRS, YFSETQ. The CDR3 is 13 residues long. With 2 bases removed from V and 1 base from J, the gap between germline ends came to 7 bases. The DNA of the CDR3 is TGCGCCAGCAGCTTTAGGGGGTCCTACGAGCAGTACTTC. Translated: CASSFRGSYEQYF.